The next 8 T cell receptor beta chains were all read from a single sample in a study of metastatic and nonmetastatic thyroid tumors. TCRdb redid the clone calls on the PCR reads using MiXCR. The data contain 30,000 to 40,000 clones, 33% of them singletons. The entire patient cohort was treatment-naive prior to thyroid surgery. The sample was tumor tissue. The source of these receptors is a female donor with papillary thyroid cancer or a benign thyroid nodule (not recorded which). Some clones in this sample may be carry-over from other donors' samples.

This clone appeared many times. The J gene is TRBJ2-2, the V gene TRBV6-1, with TRBD1 as a possible D gene (7 bases). This CDR3 comprises 16 residues. CDR1 MNHNS and CDR2 SASEGT come from the germline V gene. Trimming removed 3 bases from V and 3 bases from J, with 14 bases in between. The CDR3 spells CASSDTGAGHTGELFF. In DNA form, the CDR3 reads TGTGCCAGCAGTGATACAGGGGCGGGACACACCGGGGAGCTGTTTTTT.

There are a few counts of this clone. The rearrangement links TRBV28 to TRBJ2-3; the D is unclear. CDR1 and CDR2 from the germline V gene are MDHEN and SYDVKM. V was shortened by 6 bases and J by 2 bases, with 15 bases between the two germline ends. The CDR3 sequence is 15 residues long. CDR3: CASSSPPEHTDTQYF. CDR3 bases: TGTGCCAGCAGCTCACCCCCGGAGCACACAGATACGCAGTATTTT.

This chain joins TRBV4-2 and TRBJ2-3; TRBD2 agrees at 10 bases. The length of the CDR3 is 16 residues. Germline assignment: CDR1 LGHNA and CDR2 YNFKEQ. Trimming at V came to 2 bases and at J to 1 base, leaving 3 bases not matched to a gene. CDR3 coding DNA: TGTGCCAGCAGCCAACTAGCGGGAGCCGGCACAGATACGCAGTATTTT. Amino acid sequence: CASSQLAGAGTDTQYF.

CDR3 sequence reads: CASSSSLTGELFF. The CDR3 DNA reads as TGCGCCAGCAGCTCGTCCCTCACCGGGGAGCTGTTTTTT. This sequence joins TRBV5-1 and TRBJ2-2, with D uncertain. Germline assignment: CDR1 SGHRS and CDR2 YFSETQ. V shed 3 bases and J shed 4 bases, with 7 bases lying between them. The CDR3 totals 13 residues.

In this sample, this clone turned up a few times. V and J are TRBV6-1 and TRBJ1-5, with D unclear. Germline CDR1 is MNHNS and CDR2 is SASEGT. The CDR3 is made up of 14 amino acids. The V and J ends lost 0 bases and 7 bases respectively, with 10 bases between them. CDR3: CASSEATGIQPQHF. DNA of the CDR3: TGTGCCAGCAGTGAAGCGACGGGTATCCAGCCCCAGCATTTT.

The chain links TRBV5-1 to TRBJ1-1; a weak D match, TRBD1 (6 bases). Germline lookup yields CDR1 SGHRS and CDR2 YFSETQ. The germline V and J ends were trimmed by 1 base and 3 bases, with 13 bases remaining between them. The CDR3 extends over 15 amino acids. The CDR3 region is CASSLSTGADTEAFF. The DNA of the CDR3 is TGCGCCAGCAGCTTGAGTACGGGGGCAGACACTGAAGCTTTCTTT.

This rearrangement joins TRBV20-1 to TRBJ2-1; 13 bases are shared with TRBD2. CDR3 length equals 17 residues. Germline trimming cut 3 bases from V and 7 bases from J; bases unmatched to any gene: 12. Germline CDR1 DFQATT, CDR2 SNEGSKA (reference sequence). The CDR3 here is CSARIRGLAGVVNEQFF. CDR3 in DNA: TGCAGTGCTAGGATCCGCGGACTAGCGGGAGTGGTTAATGAGCAGTTCTTC.

The chain employs TRBV11-1 and TRBJ2-7; TRBD2 agrees at 8 bases. The ends lost 1 base at V and 0 bases at J; junction bases unmatched: 11. The CDR3 is made up of 18 amino acids. CDR1 and CDR2 (germline): SGHAT, FQDESV (reference sequence). The CDR3 sequence: CASSLVSVGGGTSYEQYF. CDR3 nucleotide sequence: TGTGCCAGCAGCTTAGTTTCCGTAGGCGGGGGGACCTCCTACGAGCAGTACTTC.